Listed below are T cell receptor beta chains from one sample, sequenced in a study of blood T cells in healthy people across ages. TCRdb processed the 5' RACE reads anew with MiXCR; each CDR3 protein has one entry. Among 790,000 or so distinct CDR3 sequences, around 50% were seen once, and the ten largest hold 20% to 30%. Sequenced sample: blood. The receptors come from a man in his forties in good health. Both conserved end residues are part of each CDR3. D genes are given only for firm matches. Clone size appears in some rows only: once, few, many, or a class for an expanded clone.

TRBJ2-1,NA,NA,TRBV7-6,TGTGCCAGCAGCTTGGGTGCGGTGGGTGAGCAGTTCTTC,CASSLGAVGEQFF
TRBJ2-1,NA,NA,TRBV21-1,TGTGCCAGCGGTAACTGGACTAGCGGAGACAATGAGCAGTTCTTC,CASGNWTSGDNEQFF
TRBJ2-5,few,TRBD1,TRBV7-3,TGTGCCAGCAGCCCACAGGGGGCAAGGGAAGAGACCCAGTACTTC,CASSPQGAREETQYF
TRBJ1-2,NA,TRBD1,TRBV12-3/TRBV12-4,TGTGCCAGCAGCGGACAGGGTATTAACTATGGCTACACCTTC,CASSGQGINYGYTF
TRBJ2-6,NA,NA,TRBV20-1,TGCAGTGCCGAAGCGGGTGGGTCTGGGGCCAACGTCCTGACTTTC,CSAEAGGSGANVLTF
TRBJ2-7,few,NA,TRBV28,TGTGCCAGCAGTTTGTCCCTGGGGAACTACGAGCAGTACTTC,CASSLSLGNYEQYF
TRBJ2-3,NA,TRBD1,TRBV20-1,TGCAGTGCTAGTAAACAGGGGACAGATACGCAGTATTTT,CSASKQGTDTQYF
TRBJ1-4,few,NA,TRBV12-3/TRBV12-4,TGTGCCAGCAAGGTATCAGGAGAAGAAAAACTGTTTTTT,CASKVSGEEKLFF
TRBJ2-3,NA,TRBD2,TRBV27,TGTGCCAGCAACGGACTAGCGCGTTCTGGAACGCAGTATTTT,CASNGLARSGTQYF
TRBJ2-7,few,NA,TRBV20-1,TGCAGTGCTTCCCGCGGGTCCCCCTCCTACGAGCAGTACTTC,CSASRGSPSYEQYF
TRBJ1-4,NA,NA,TRBV24-1,TGTGCCACCAGTGAGAACGGGGGTAAACTGTTTTTT,CATSENGGKLFF
TRBJ1-5,NA,NA,TRBV2,TGTGCCAGCAGGGAGGACACAAGCAATCAGCCCCAGCATTTT,CASREDTSNQPQHF
TRBJ2-2,NA,NA,TRBV7-2,TGTGCCAGCAGCTTCATCCGAGGGACCGGGGAGCTGTTTTTT,CASSFIRGTGELFF
TRBJ2-1,NA,TRBD2,TRBV6-5,TGTGCCAGCAGTTACAGTATGGGACTAGCGATCGGGGAGCAGTTCTTC,CASSYSMGLAIGEQFF
TRBJ2-7,few,NA,TRBV20-1,TGCAGTGCTAGAGATAGGCAGCGGACCTACGAGCAGTACTTC,CSARDRQRTYEQYF
TRBJ2-6,NA,NA,TRBV14,TGTGCCAGCAGCCACGACCCCCTCAGGTCTGGGGCCAACGTCCTGACTTTC,CASSHDPLRSGANVLTF
TRBJ2-1,NA,NA,TRBV6-6,TGTGCCAGCAGGCAAAATAACGTCGATGAGCAGTTCTTC,CASRQNNVDEQFF
TRBJ2-4,few,TRBD1,TRBV6-2/TRBV6-3,TGTGCCAGCAGTTACTTGGCGGGACAGGGGAACATTCAGTACTTC,CASSYLAGQGNIQYF
TRBJ2-7,NA,NA,TRBV6-1,TGTGCCAGCAGTGAGGTCAGCGGGTACGAGCAGTACTTC,CASSEVSGYEQYF
TRBJ2-5,few,NA,TRBV9,TGTGCCAGCAGCGAGGACCTAAAGGGGGAGCAGTACTTC,CASSEDLKGEQYF
TRBJ1-2,few,TRBD1,TRBV6-1,TGTGCCAGCAGTGTGGGGACAGGGCCCTTGATAGAGGGCTACACCTTC,CASSVGTGPLIEGYTF
TRBJ2-1,few,NA,TRBV29-1,TGCAGCGCGGGACACCCGTACAATGAGCAGTTCTTC,CSAGHPYNEQFF
TRBJ2-3,NA,NA,TRBV5-4,TGTGCCAGCAGCTTGGATAAACCAGATACGCAGTATTTT,CASSLDKPDTQYF
TRBJ2-7,few,TRBD1,TRBV6-1,TGTGCCAGCAGTGTTGTTGGTCACGGACAGGTCGTTGACGAGCAGTACTTC,CASSVVGHGQVVDEQYF
TRBJ2-3,few,TRBD2,TRBV9,TGTGCCAGCAGCGATAGCGGGGGGACAGATACGCAGTATTTT,CASSDSGGTDTQYF
TRBJ1-1,NA,NA,TRBV29-1,TGCAGCGTTGAAGATAGGGGTAGGGGGGATGAAGCTTTCTTT,CSVEDRGRGDEAFF
TRBJ2-3,NA,NA,TRBV9,TGTGCCAGCAGCCTCTTCCTGGGGGGTTTCACAGATACGCAGTATTTT,CASSLFLGGFTDTQYF
TRBJ2-7,NA,NA,TRBV5-4,TGTGCCAGCAGCTTGGACGGGACAACCCTACAAGAGGCCCAGTACTTC,CASSLDGTTLQEAQYF
TRBJ2-5,few,NA,TRBV9,TGTGCCAGCAGCGGGGGTCCAGGGGAGACCCAGTACTTC,CASSGGPGETQYF
TRBJ2-5,NA,NA,TRBV9,TGTGCCAGCAGCGGACAGCAGCAAGAGACCCAGTACTTC,CASSGQQQETQYF
TRBJ2-7,few,NA,TRBV11-1,TGTGCCAGCCGCGGAGCGGCTTACTACGAGCAGTACTTC,CASRGAAYYEQYF
TRBJ2-7,few,NA,TRBV27,TGTGCCACCTCCAGGGGGAGGAAGGACGAGCAGTACTTC,CATSRGRKDEQYF
TRBJ2-3,NA,TRBD2,TRBV7-9,TGTGCCAGCAGCCCTTTAGCGGGAGGGCAAGCAGATACGCAGTATTTT,CASSPLAGGQADTQYF
TRBJ2-7,NA,NA,TRBV19,TGTGCCAGTAGACCATCTTTAGGGAGCTCCTACGAGCAGTACTTC,CASRPSLGSSYEQYF
TRBJ1-3,NA,NA,TRBV7-9,TGTGCCAGCGTAGGGGAGACTAGAGGAAACACCATATATTTT,CASVGETRGNTIYF
TRBJ2-7,NA,NA,TRBV28,TGTGCCAGCAACTCGGTGGACAGCTACGAGCAGTACTTC,CASNSVDSYEQYF
TRBJ2-7,NA,NA,TRBV29-1,TGCAGCGTTGAAAACGGACCCTACGAGCAGTACTTC,CSVENGPYEQYF
TRBJ2-1,NA,NA,TRBV5-1,TGCGCCAGCAGCTTGGCCACGCCTCGGGGTGAGCAGTTCTTC,CASSLATPRGEQFF
TRBJ2-5,few,TRBD1,TRBV27,TGTGCCAGCAGTCCCCGGGACAGGGGAGGGACCCAGTACTTC,CASSPRDRGGTQYF
TRBJ2-7,NA,NA,TRBV7-9,TGTGCCAGCAGTACCCCCGGGCACTACGAGCAGTACTTC,CASSTPGHYEQYF
TRBJ2-7,few,TRBD2,TRBV6-6,TGTGCCAGCAGTGACTCGGGGGACTACTACGAGCAGTACTTC,CASSDSGDYYEQYF
TRBJ1-1,NA,NA,TRBV10-3,TGTGCCCCCCCGGGACACTTGAACACTGAAGCTTTCTTT,CAPPGHLNTEAFF
TRBJ2-1,NA,TRBD2,TRBV28,TGTGCCAGCAGCCAAACTTTAGCGGGAGTACGGTCTATTTTAGATGAGCAGTTCTTC,CASSQTLAGVRSILDEQFF
TRBJ2-5,NA,NA,TRBV24-1,TGTGCCACCAGTGAACATAGAGGACAGTGGGAGACCCAGTACTTC,CATSEHRGQWETQYF
TRBJ1-2,NA,NA,TRBV28,TGTGCCAGCAGCCCCAGGGGTAGGGGCATCAACTATGGCTACACCTTC,CASSPRGRGINYGYTF
TRBJ2-5,few,TRBD2,TRBV4-2,TGTGCCAGCAGCCACAATCGGGGGGATCAAGAGACCCAGTACTTC,CASSHNRGDQETQYF
TRBJ1-1,NA,NA,TRBV7-9,TGTGCCAGCAAAAACAGGGACACTGAAGCTTTCTTT,CASKNRDTEAFF
TRBJ1-2,NA,NA,TRBV29-1,TGCAGCGTTGTACAGGGTGAAGGTTATGGCTACACCTTC,CSVVQGEGYGYTF
TRBJ2-7,few,TRBD2,TRBV14,TGTGCCAGCAGCTCTGGACTAGCCAGAGCCCCCGAGCAGTACTTC,CASSSGLARAPEQYF
TRBJ2-1,many,TRBD2,TRBV6-1,TGTGCCAGCAGTGTACGGGTCGGGACTACCTACAATGAGCAGTTCTTC,CASSVRVGTTYNEQFF
TRBJ2-1,NA,TRBD2,TRBV11-2,TGTGCCAGCAGTAGTCGAGCGGGTACTAGCGGGATTACAAATGAGCAGTTCTTC,CASSSRAGTSGITNEQFF
TRBJ1-6,few,TRBD1,TRBV6-5,TGTGCCAGCAGTGGGGACAGGGGCCTCCACTTT,CASSGDRGLHF
TRBJ2-1,NA,NA,TRBV5-1,TGCGCCAGCAGCTTGGTTGGTAGGGACTACAATGAGCAGTTCTTC,CASSLVGRDYNEQFF